What follows describes a single TCR beta chain. Its cognate antigen is unknown. CDR3 length: 16 residues. CDR1 is SGHNT, CDR2 YYREEE, per germline (reference sequence). The trim removed 4 bases at V and 0 bases at J, leaving 6 bases unmatched. PCR was performed using 60 Vbeta and 13 Jbeta primers. Produced via immunoSEQ multiplex PCR; TCRdb's table is partial and in-frame only. This sample has 180,000 or so clones, with 76% found just once. This sample was included in a study of cytomegalovirus exposure and HLA in healthy donors. Study summary: Previous work identified 95 million to 120 million unique TCR beta sequences from about 200 million T cells. Whole-study results and caveats: Compared with the roughly 700-donor mean, an Asian-associated ancestry cluster reportedly had fewer N-insertions, according to a later analysis.

The chain joins TRBV5-4 to TRBJ1-4; TRBD1 agrees at 7 bases. The source is a female donor in good health and CMV-seronegative. Sequenced material: PBMCs. CDR3 region: CASSIGTVATNEKLFF. The CDR3 DNA sequence: TGTGCCAGCAGCATTGGGACAGTTGCAACTAATGAAAAACTGTTTTTT.